A selection of T cell receptor beta chains follows, all from one sample in a study of OX40 agonist ivuxolimab in advanced cancers. Sequencing used immunoSEQ multiplex PCR; TCRdb keeps in-frame clones, though not all of them. The data show some 30,000 clones, about 93% seen once. Source: CD4+ or CD8+ T cells sorted from blood, taken in a trial of the OX40 agonist ivuxolimab. These receptors were obtained from an adult with an advanced solid tumor such as melanoma, head and neck, liver or kidney cancer. The CDR3 runs from the conserved cysteine through the conserved F or W.

TRBV6-5 CASSLAEPSYNEQFF
TRBV7-9 CASSLPGVNQPQHF
TRBV27 CASSAQGREQFF
TRBV27 CASSLSGGPTNEKLFF
TRBV6-5 CASSYSRGPGTEAFF
TRBV5-1 CASSLTTSPSYNEQFF
TRBV27 CASSFSGMNTEAFF
TRBV11-2 CASSLEASGSYEQYF
TRBV4-2 CASSPPRAGAPFEQYF
TRBV28 CASSFDGGRADTQYF
TRBV4-1 CASSQSWTSGGNEQFF
TRBV6-5 CASVGRGLSEQFF
TRBV18 CASSPPEDPGGTIYF
TRBV6-6 CASSLNSGTGIFEAFF
TRBV25-1 CASSEYRAGYTF
TRBV7-9 CASSPLGNTIYF
TRBV4-1 CASSQDPISGLYNEQFF
TRBV10-3 CAISDGGYEQYF
TRBV6-5 CASSNPGLYEQYF
TRBV7-9 CASSSPQGGGYTF
TRBV19 CASSIFPGPQDTQYF
TRBV19 CASTLGSQVYGNYGYTF
TRBV5-6 CASSLGDSIYGYTF
TRBV14 CASSQGPYQGVPWEQYF
TRBV29-1 CSVEGEGRGFEQYF
TRBV11-3 CASSPYGTGDTGELFF
TRBV6-5 CASSFRLNYGYTF
TRBV18 CASSPDSYTPLHF
TRBV6-1 CASSVTGTAGNQPQHF
TRBV27 CASTPGQGAYNEQFF
TRBV5-6 CASSLEGSGHEQYF
TRBV11-2 CASSLELAGVVTGELFF
TRBV5-1 CASSLDDRERQPQHF